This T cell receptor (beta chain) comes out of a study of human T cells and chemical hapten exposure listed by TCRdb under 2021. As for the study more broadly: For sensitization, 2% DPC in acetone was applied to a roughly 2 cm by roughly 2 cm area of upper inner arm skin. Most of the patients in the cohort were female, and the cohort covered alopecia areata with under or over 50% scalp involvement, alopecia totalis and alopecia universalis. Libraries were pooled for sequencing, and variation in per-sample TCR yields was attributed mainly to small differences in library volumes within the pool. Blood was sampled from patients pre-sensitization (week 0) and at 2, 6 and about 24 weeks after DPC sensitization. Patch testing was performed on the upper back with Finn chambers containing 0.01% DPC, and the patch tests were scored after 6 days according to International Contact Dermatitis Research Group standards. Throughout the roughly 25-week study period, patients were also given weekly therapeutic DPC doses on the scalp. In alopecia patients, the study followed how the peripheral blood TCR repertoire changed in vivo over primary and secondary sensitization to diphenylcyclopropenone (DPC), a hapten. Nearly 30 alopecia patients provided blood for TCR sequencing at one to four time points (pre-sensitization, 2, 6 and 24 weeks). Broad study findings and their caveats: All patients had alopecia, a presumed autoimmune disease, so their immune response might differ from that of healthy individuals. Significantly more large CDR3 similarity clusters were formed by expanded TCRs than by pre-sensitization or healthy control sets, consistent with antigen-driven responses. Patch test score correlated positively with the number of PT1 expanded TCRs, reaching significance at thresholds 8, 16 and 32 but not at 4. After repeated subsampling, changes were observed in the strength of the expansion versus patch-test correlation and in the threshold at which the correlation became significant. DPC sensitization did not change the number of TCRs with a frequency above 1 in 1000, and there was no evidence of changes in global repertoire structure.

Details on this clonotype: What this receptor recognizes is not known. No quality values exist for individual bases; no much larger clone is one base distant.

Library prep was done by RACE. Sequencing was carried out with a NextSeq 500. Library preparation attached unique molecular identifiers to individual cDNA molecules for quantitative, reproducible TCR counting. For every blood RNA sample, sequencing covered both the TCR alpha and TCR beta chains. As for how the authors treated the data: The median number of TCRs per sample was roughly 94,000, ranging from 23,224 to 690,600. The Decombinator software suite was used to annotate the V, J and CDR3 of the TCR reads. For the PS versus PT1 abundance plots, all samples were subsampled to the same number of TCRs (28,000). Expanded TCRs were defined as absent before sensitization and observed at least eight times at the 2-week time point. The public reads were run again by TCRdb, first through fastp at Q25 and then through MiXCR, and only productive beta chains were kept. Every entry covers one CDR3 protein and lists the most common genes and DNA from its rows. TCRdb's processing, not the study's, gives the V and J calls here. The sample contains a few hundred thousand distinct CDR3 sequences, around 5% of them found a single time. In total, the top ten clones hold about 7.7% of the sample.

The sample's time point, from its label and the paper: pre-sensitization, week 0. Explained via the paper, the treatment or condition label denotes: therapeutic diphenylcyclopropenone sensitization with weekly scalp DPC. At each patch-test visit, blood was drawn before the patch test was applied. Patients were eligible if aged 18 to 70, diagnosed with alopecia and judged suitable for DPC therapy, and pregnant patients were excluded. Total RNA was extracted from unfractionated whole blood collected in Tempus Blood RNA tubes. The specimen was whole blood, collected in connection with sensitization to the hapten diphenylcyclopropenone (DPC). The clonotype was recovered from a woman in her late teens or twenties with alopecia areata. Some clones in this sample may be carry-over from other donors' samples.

The CDR3 has the sequence CASSLSVMWGGRVTDTQYF. In nucleotide form, the sequence is TGTGCCAGCAGCTTATCAGTCATGTGGGGGGGCCGGGTCACAGATACGCAGTATTTT. The V and J genes are TRBV7-2 and TRBJ2-3; the D segment could be TRBD2, given 7 matching bases. The germline V gene provides CDR1 SGHTA and CDR2 FQGNSA. Cut back by 2 bases and 2 bases, the V and J ends lie 23 bases apart. The CDR3 runs 19 residues from the cysteine to the phenylalanine. Solely the CDR3 DNA is kept, with 57 bases framed from the first base. Reference TRBV7-2 and TRBJ2-3 genes cover what lies past the CDR3, so the full variable domain is GAGVSQSPSNKVTEKGKDVELRCDPISGHTALYWYRQSLGQGLEFLIYFQGNSAPDKSGLPSDRFSAERTGGSVSTLTIQRTQQEDSAVYLCASSLSVMWGGRVTDTQYFGPGTRLTVL.